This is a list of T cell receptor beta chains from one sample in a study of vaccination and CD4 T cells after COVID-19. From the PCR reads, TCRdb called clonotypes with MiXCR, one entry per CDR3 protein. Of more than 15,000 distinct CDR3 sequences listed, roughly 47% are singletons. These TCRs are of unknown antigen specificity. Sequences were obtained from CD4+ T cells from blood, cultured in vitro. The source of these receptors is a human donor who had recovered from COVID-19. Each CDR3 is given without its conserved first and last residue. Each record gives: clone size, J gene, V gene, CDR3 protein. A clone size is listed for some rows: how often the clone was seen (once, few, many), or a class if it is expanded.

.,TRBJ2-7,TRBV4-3,ASSQGDRAREQY
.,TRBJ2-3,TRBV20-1,SAREWGGRARSDTQY
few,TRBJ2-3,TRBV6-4,ASSEGSGSDTQY
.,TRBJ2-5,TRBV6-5,ASSSPLSGREETQY
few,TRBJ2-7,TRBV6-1,ASRGQGKTYEQY
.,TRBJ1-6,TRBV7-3,ASSLDRENSPLH
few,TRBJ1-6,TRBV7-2,ASSKGQGQNSPLH
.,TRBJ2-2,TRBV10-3,AISESQFPNTGELF
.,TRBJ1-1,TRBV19,ASEGRARGTEAF
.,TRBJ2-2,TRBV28,ASSSRGSGVTGELF
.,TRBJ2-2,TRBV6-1,ASSEVEGGELF
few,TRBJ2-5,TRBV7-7,ASSFTAQETQY
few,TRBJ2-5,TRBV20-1,SEGDQRQETQY
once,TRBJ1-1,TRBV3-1,ASSLGHRLNTEAF
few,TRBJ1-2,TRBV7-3,ASSLTGPESFLGYT
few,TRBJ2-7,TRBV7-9,ASSLAPGPYEQY
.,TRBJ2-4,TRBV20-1,SAKTRGSNIQY
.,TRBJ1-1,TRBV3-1,ASSQGQGMNTEAF
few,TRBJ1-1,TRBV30,PRGPEAF
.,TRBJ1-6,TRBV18,ASSPLDGYNSPLH
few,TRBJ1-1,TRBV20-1,SALKPDSNTEAF
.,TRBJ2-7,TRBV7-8,ASSSQRYEQY
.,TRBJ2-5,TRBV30,AWSVRTPGNQETQY
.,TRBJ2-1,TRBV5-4,ASSFRQSYNEQF
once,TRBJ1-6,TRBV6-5,ASSFRGSYNSPLH
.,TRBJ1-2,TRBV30,AWTRDRPYGYT
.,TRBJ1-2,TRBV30,AWRGGSNYGYT
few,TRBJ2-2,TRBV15,ATRERGRDTGELF
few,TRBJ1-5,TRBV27,ASSFPNQPQH
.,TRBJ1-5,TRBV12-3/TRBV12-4,ASRPNTGTGVNQPQH
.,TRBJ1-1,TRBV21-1,ASSSLGQGATEAF
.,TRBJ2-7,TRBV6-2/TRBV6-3,ASKRDSFYEQY
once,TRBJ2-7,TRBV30,ARGLSYEQY
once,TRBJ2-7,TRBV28,ASSAPAEEQY
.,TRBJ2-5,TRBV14,ASSHGRVETQY
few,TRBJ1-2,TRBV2,ASTDGQVGYGYT
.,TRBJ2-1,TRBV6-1,ASRPRRSDNEQF